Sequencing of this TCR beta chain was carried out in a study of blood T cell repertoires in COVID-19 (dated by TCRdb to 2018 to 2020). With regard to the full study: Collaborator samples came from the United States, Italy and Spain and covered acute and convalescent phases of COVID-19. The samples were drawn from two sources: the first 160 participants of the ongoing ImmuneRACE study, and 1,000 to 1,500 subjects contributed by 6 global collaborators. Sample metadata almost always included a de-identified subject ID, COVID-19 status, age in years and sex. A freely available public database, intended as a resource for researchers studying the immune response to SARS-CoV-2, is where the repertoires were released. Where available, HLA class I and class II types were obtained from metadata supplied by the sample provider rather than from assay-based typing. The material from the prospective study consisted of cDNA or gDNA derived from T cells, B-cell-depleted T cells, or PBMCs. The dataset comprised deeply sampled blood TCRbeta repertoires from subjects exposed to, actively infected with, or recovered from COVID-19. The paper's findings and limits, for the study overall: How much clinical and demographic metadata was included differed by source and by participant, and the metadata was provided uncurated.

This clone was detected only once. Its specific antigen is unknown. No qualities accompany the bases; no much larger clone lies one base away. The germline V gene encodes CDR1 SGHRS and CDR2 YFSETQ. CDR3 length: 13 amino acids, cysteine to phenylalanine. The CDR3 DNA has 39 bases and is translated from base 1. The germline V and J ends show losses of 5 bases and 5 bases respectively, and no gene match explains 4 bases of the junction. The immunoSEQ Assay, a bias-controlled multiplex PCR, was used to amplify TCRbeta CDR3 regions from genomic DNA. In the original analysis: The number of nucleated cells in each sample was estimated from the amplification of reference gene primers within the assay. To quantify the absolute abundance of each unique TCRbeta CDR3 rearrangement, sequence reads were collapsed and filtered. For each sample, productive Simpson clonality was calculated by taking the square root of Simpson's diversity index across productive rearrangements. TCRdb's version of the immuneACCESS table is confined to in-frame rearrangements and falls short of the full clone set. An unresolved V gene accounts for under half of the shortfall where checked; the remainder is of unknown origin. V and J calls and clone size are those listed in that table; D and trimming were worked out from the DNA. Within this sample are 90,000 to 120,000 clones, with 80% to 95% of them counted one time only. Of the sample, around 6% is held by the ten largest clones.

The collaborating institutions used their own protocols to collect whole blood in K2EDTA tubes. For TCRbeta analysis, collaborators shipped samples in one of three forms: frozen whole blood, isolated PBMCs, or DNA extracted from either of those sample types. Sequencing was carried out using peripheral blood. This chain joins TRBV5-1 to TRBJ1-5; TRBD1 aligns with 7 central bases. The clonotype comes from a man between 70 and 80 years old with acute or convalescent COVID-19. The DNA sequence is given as TGCGCCAGCAGAGGGGACAGCGATCAGCCCCAGCATTTT. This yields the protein CASRGDSDQPQHF.